This entry features one T cell receptor (beta chain) sequence. Its antigen is not identified. These data belong to a study of cytomegalovirus exposure and HLA in healthy donors. J lost 2 bases, V lost 5 bases, and 7 bases had no gene match. The CDR3 consists of 15 residues. Germline V CDR1 and CDR2: SGHRS, YFSETQ. General observations from the study: For most TCR beta V segments, an earlier analysis put the productive rate at about 87% or about 30% of the time. With DRB1 most and HLA-C fewest, TCR association rates differed between HLA loci in a later analysis. Common viral pathogens (according to a later analysis) appeared linked to several of the most significant clusters. According to a later analysis, most TCR beta chains associated with CMV appeared HLA-restricted.

A multiplex PCR was run with 60 Vbeta primers and 13 Jbeta primers. Data came from immunoSEQ multiplex PCR; TCRdb stores just in-frame clones and leaves some out. The sample shows about 170,000 clones, around 62% of them seen only once. V usage is TRBV5-1 and J usage is TRBJ2-5; 9 positions agree with TRBD1. Source material: PBMCs. The TCR was taken from a middle-aged man in good health and CMV-seronegative. CDR3 protein: CASRVGQGPQETQYF. The CDR3 DNA reads as TGCGCCAGCAGGGTAGGACAGGGGCCTCAAGAGACCCAGTACTTC.